Presented here are 15 T cell receptor beta chains from one specimen sequenced in a study of blood T cell repertoires in COVID-19. Clones were read by immunoSEQ multiplex PCR, and TCRdb kept only the in-frame ones, dropping some. The sample yields some 250,000 clones, under 90% seen once. The sequencing input was peripheral blood. Receptor source: a man between 60 and 75 years old with acute or convalescent COVID-19.

The V gene is TRBV11-1, the J gene TRBJ2-3; 8 positions agree with TRBD2. The CDR3 runs 15 residues. The germline CDR1 and CDR2 sequences are SGHAT and FQDESV (reference sequence). Trimming took 2 bases from V and 4 from J; bases not matched to a gene: 5. The CDR3 nucleotides are TGTGCCAGCAGCTTATCTCGGGGGGGAGCAGATACGCAGTATTTT. Amino acids: CASSLSRGGADTQYF.

The V call is TRBV9, the J call TRBJ1-4; possibly TRBD1 for D (6 bases). Germline-derived CDR1 and CDR2 are SGDLS and YYNGEE. CDR3 length equals 16 residues. The germline V and J ends were trimmed by 3 bases and 0 bases, with 12 bases remaining between them. CDR3 residues: CASSAGTSSTNEKLFF. The CDR3 nucleotides are TGTGCCAGCAGCGCCGGGACATCCTCAACTAATGAAAAACTGTTTTTT. The full variable domain, its missing parts supplied by reference TRBV9 and TRBJ1-4, is DSGVTQTPKHLITATGQRVTLRCSPRSGDLSVYWYQQSLDQGLQFLIQYYNGEERAKGNILERFSAQQFPDLHSELNLSSLELGDSALYFCASSAGTSSTNEKLFFGSGTQLSVL.

The rearrangement links TRBV13 to TRBJ1-3; D is possibly TRBD1 (6 bases). There are 15 residues in the CDR3. CDR1 PRHDT and CDR2 FYEKMQ come from the germline V gene (reference sequence). Trimming cost V 1 base and J 4 bases, with 11 bases left between them. The CDR3 DNA follows: TGTGCCAGCAGCTTAGCATATCAGGGGGGAAACACCATATATTTT. Translating it yields CASSLAYQGGNTIYF. Using reference TRBV13 and TRBJ1-3 for the parts outside the CDR3, the full variable domain is AAGVIQSPRHLIKEKRETATLKCYPIPRHDTVYWYQQGPGQDPQFLISFYEKMQSDKGSIPDRFSAQQFSDYHSELNMSSLELGDSALYFCASSLAYQGGNTIYFGEGSWLTVV.

DNA of the CDR3: TGCGCCAGCAGGTGGACTAGCGGGAGTTGGGAGACCCAGTACTTC. As protein: CASRWTSGSWETQYF. The rearrangement links TRBV5-1 to TRBJ2-5; TRBD2 agrees at 13 bases. The CDR3 totals 15 residues. CDR1 is SGHRS and CDR2 is YFSETQ in the germline V gene. V lost 5 bases to trimming and J lost 5 bases; unmatched junction nucleotides: 6.

The chain couples TRBV4-1 to TRBJ2-3, with 7 bases fitting TRBD2. Losses at the gene ends were 5 bases for V and 1 base for J; bases not matched to a gene: 9. The CDR3 spans 16 residues. In germline, CDR1 is MGHRA, CDR2 YSYEKL. In DNA, the CDR3 is TGCGCCAGCAGCTCCCGCGTGGCGGGGGGCACAGATACGCAGTATTTT. Amino acids: CASSSRVAGGTDTQYF.

The J gene is TRBJ2-3, the V gene TRBV5-4; 7 nucleotides align to TRBD2. Germline V gene data show CDR1 as SGHNT and CDR2 as YYREEE (reference sequence). V shed 3 bases and J 1 base; nucleotides not matched to a gene: 2. This CDR3 is built from 14 residues. The CDR3 reads CASSSTSGTDTQYF. CDR3 bases: TGTGCCAGCAGCTCCACTAGCGGCACAGATACGCAGTATTTT.

The V gene is TRBV6-5, the J gene TRBJ1-6, with 9 positions matching TRBD1. J was trimmed by 7 bases and V by 7 bases; bases with no gene match: 8. This CDR3 comprises 15 residues. Germline CDR1 is MNHEY and CDR2 is SVGAGI. In DNA form, the CDR3 reads TGTGCCAGCATTACGGACAGGGGTCCGAATTCACCCCTCCACTTT. It encodes CASITDRGPNSPLHF.

The chain links TRBV10-3 to TRBJ2-2; 9 nucleotides line up with TRBD1. Germline V gene lookup returns CDR1 ENHRY and CDR2 SYGVKD. This CDR3 spans 15 amino acids. Trimming at V came to 3 bases and at J to 3 bases, leaving 2 bases not matched to a gene. For the CDR3, the DNA is TGTGCCATCAGTGACTGGGACAGGGACACCGGGGAGCTGTTTTTT. Its protein product is CAISDWDRDTGELFF.

V and J are TRBV2 and TRBJ2-5; 7 positions match TRBD2. Unmatched junction bases numbered 3, after V lost 7 bases and J lost 1 base. This CDR3 is built from 13 residues. The germline CDR1 and CDR2 sequences are SNHLY and FYNNEI. This chain's CDR3 is CASIGGGQETQYF. The CDR3, as DNA: TGTGCCAGCATTGGGGGGGGCCAAGAGACCCAGTACTTC. Combining the CDR3 with reference TRBV2 and TRBJ2-5 gives the whole variable domain EPEVTQTPSHQVTQMGQEVILRCVPISNHLYFYWYRQILGQKVEFLVSFYNNEISEKSEIFDDQFSVERPDGSNFTLKIRSTKLEDSAMYFCASIGGGQETQYFGPGTRLLVL.

The chain uses TRBV6-5 and TRBJ2-7, with 7 bases that match TRBD1. Germline-derived CDR1 and CDR2 are MNHEY and SVGAGI. The V and J ends lost 7 bases and 2 bases, in that order; junction bases with no gene match: 5. The CDR3 totals 13 residues. CDR3 sequence (DNA): TGTGCCAGCACCAGGGACAGTCCCTACGAGCAGTACTTC. Protein product: CASTRDSPYEQYF.

V is TRBV6-2 or TRBV6-3 and J is TRBJ2-1; TRBD1 is a possible D gene (5 bases). The germline V gene has CDR1 MNHEY and CDR2 SVGEGT. V lost 5 bases, J lost 10 bases, and 24 bases lay in between. This CDR3 has 16 amino acids. The CDR3 protein is CASSPTLPTVSSEQFF. The CDR3 nucleotides are TGTGCCAGCAGTCCCACTTTACCGACAGTCTCAAGCGAGCAGTTCTTC.

Here the CDR3 DNA reads TGTGCCAGCAGCCAAGTAGCCACCGGGGAGCTGTTTTTT. It encodes CASSQVATGELFF. This sequence joins TRBV3-1 (or the pseudogene TRBV3-2) and TRBJ2-2; D is unclear. This CDR3 comprises 13 residues. The V gene lost 1 base and the J gene lost 4 bases, with 4 bases spanning the gap. CDR1 is LGHDT and CDR2 is YNNKEL in the germline V gene (reference sequence).

V and J are TRBV5-4 and TRBJ2-7; possibly TRBD2 for D (6 bases). The CDR3 sequence is 13 residues long. Germline loops: CDR1 SGHNT, CDR2 YYREEE (reference sequence). V gave up 3 bases and J gave up 7 bases, with 14 bases separating them. The CDR3 DNA reads TGTGCCAGCAGCTACATGGGACTCCAAGAGCAGTACTTC. Protein: CASSYMGLQEQYF.

This chain uses TRBV3-1 (or the pseudogene TRBV3-2) with TRBJ2-5; tentative D call: TRBD2 (5 bases). The CDR3 runs 17 residues. CDR1 and CDR2 from the germline V gene are LGHDT and YNNKEL (reference sequence). V lost 3 bases and J lost 0, with 17 bases in between. In DNA form, the CDR3 reads TGTGCCAGCAGCCAGACTACCGCAAATTGGAACCAAGAGACCCAGTACTTC. Protein product: CASSQTTANWNQETQYF.

The CDR3: CASSPLSLTGELFF. The CDR3, as DNA: TGTGCCAGCAGCCCTCTGAGCTTAACCGGGGAGCTGTTTTTT. The chain links TRBV3-1 (or the pseudogene TRBV3-2) to TRBJ2-2; D gene uncertain. The CDR3 covers 14 residues. Germline V gene data show CDR1 as LGHDT and CDR2 as YNNKEL (reference sequence). The V gene lost 4 bases and the J gene lost 5 bases, with 11 bases spanning the gap.